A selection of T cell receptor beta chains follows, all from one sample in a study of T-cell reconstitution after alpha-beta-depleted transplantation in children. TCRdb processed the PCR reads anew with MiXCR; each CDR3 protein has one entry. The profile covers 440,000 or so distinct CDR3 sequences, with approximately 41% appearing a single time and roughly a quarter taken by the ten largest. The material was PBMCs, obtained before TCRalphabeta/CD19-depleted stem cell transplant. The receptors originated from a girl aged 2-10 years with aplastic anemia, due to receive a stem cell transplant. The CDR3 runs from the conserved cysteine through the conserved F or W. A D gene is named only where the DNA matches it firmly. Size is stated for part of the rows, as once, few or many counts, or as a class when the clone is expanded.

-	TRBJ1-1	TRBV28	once	TGTGCCAGCAGTTTATTGACACTTGGGGGGACTGAAGCTTTCTTT	CASSLLTLGGTEAFF
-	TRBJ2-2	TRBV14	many	TGTGCCAGCAGCCAAGACGCAGGGGCCTACACCGGGGAGCTGTTTTTT	CASSQDAGAYTGELFF
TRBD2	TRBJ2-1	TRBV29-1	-	TGCAGCGTGGGGCAGACTAGCGGGGTCGACAATGAGCAGTTCTTC	CSVGQTSGVDNEQFF
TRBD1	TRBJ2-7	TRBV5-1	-	TGCGCCAGCAGCTACCAAGGGACAGGGAGGTACGAGCAGTACTTC	CASSYQGTGRYEQYF
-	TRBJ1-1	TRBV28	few	TGTGCCAGCACCTACCTCGGCCAGAACACTGAAGCTTTCTTT	CASTYLGQNTEAFF
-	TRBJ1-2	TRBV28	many	TGTGCCAGCAGTCCGGCTGCTAACTATGGCTACACCTTC	CASSPAANYGYTF
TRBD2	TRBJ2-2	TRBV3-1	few	TGTGCCAGCAGCCATCCCCTGCTAGCGGGAAAGTCCGGGGAGCTGTTTTTT	CASSHPLLAGKSGELFF
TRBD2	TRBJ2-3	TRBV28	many	TGTGCCAGCCTAGCTAGCGGGCACACAGATACGCAGTATTTT	CASLASGHTDTQYF
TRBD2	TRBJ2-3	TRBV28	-	TGTGCCAGCAGTTCAGGCAGGGAGGGATCAGATACGCAGTATTTT	CASSSGREGSDTQYF
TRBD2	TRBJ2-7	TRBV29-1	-	TGCAGCGTACAAACGACCGGGACTAGCCGCCACGAGCAGTACTTC	CSVQTTGTSRHEQYF
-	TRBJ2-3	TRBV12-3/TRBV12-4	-	TGTGCCAGCAGTTCGTTCGATGGGAGCACAGATACGCAGTATTTT	CASSSFDGSTDTQYF
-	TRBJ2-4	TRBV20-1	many	TGCAGTGCTAGGCCGGCCTGGGAAAACATTCAGTACTTC	CSARPAWENIQYF
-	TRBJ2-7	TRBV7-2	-	TGTGCCAGCAGCCCCAGGACATTACTCAGCTCCTACGAGCAGTACTTC	CASSPRTLLSSYEQYF
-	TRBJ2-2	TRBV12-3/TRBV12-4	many	TGTGCCAGCAGTTTTATGGGGTCCACCGGGGAGCTGTTTTTT	CASSFMGSTGELFF
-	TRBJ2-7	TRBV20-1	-	TGCAGTGCTAGAGATGGGATCCTGGGGCAGTACTTC	CSARDGILGQYF
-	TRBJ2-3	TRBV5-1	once	TGCGCCAGCAGCTTGGGCTTTCCGACGCCAGATACGCAGTATTTT	CASSLGFPTPDTQYF
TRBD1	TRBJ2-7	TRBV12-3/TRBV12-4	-	TGTGCCAGCGGACCGGGACAGGGGGCTACCGAGCAGTACTTC	CASGPGQGATEQYF
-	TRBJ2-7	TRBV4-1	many	TGCGCCAGCAGCCAAGTTTCCAGGGAGTACGAGCAGTACTTC	CASSQVSREYEQYF
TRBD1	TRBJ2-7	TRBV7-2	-	TGTGCCAGCAGTAGCGACAGGGTGAGCTCCTACGAGCAGTACTTC	CASSSDRVSSYEQYF
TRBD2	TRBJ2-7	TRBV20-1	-	TGCAGTGCCACGACCGGGACTAGCGATGTCCACGAGCAGTACTTC	CSATTGTSDVHEQYF
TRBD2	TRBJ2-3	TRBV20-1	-	TGCAGTGCTAGAGATCTTGAACTAGCGGGACCCACAGATACGCAGTATTTT	CSARDLELAGPTDTQYF
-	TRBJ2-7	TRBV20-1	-	TGCAGTGCGCAGGGGGCCGGGGGGGAGCAGTACTTC	CSAQGAGGEQYF
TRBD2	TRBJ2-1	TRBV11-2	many	TGTGCCAGCAGCGACCGACTAGCGGGAGGGCCGGATGAGCAGTTCTTC	CASSDRLAGGPDEQFF
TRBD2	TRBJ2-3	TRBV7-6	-	TGTGCCAGCAGTCTCGAAAGCGGGAGGACCACAGATACGCAGTATTTT	CASSLESGRTTDTQYF
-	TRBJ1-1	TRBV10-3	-	TGTGCCATCAGTGATCAGAACACTGAAGCTTTCTTT	CAISDQNTEAFF
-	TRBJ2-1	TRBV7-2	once	TGTGCCAGCAGCTTAATTTCGGCAGACCTAGAGTTCTTC	CASSLISADLEFF
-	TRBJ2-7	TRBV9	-	TGTGCCAGCAGCGTTGCTTTCGGTGGGAACTACGAGCAGTACTTC	CASSVAFGGNYEQYF
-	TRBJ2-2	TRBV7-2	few	TGTGCCAGCAGCTTAAATCGGGCCGGGGAGCTGTTTTTT	CASSLNRAGELFF
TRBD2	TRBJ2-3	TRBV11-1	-	TGTGCCAGCAGCGGCGGGGTCCGGCGGACTAGCGGGATTACAGATACGCAGTATTTT	CASSGGVRRTSGITDTQYF
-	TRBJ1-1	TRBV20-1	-	TGCAGTGCAACACCTAGGGGCGACCGATACACTGAAGCTTTCTTT	CSATPRGDRYTEAFF
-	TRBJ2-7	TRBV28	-	TGTGCCAGCAGTTTAGGCCTCGGGTTATCCCCCTCCTACGAGCAGTACTTC	CASSLGLGLSPSYEQYF
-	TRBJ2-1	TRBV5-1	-	TGCGCCAGCAGCTTGGTACCGGCGGGGGCCCGCAACTCCTACAATGAGCATTTCTTC	CASSLVPAGARNSYNEHFF
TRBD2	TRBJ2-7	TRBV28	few	TGTGCCAGCAGTGATAGCGGGAGTCCGCCCTACGAGCAGTACTTC	CASSDSGSPPYEQYF
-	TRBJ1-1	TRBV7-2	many	TGTGCCAGCAGCCGGACAGTTGGTGAAGCTTTCTTT	CASSRTVGEAFF
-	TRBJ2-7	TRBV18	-	TGTGCCAGCTCACCAGGGATCGGCGAGCAGTACTTC	CASSPGIGEQYF
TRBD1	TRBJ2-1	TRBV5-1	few	TGCGCCAGCAGCTTGGGAGGGGGCGACTACAATGAGCAGTTCTTC	CASSLGGGDYNEQFF
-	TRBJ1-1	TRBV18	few	TGTGCCAGCTCACCCCTGGAGGAGGGGGGCGCGGGGAACACTGAAGCTTTCTTT	CASSPLEEGGAGNTEAFF
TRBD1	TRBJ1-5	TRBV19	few	TGTGCCAGTAGTATTCGACAGGGAGCGGTTCAGCCCCAGCATTTT	CASSIRQGAVQPQHF
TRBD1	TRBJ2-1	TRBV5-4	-	TGTGCCAGCAGCTGGGGACTGCCGGGACAGGGAAAGGATGAGCAGTTCTTC	CASSWGLPGQGKDEQFF
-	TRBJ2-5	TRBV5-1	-	TGCGCCAGCAGCTCGACTCCTACCCGGGAGACCCAGTACTTC	CASSSTPTRETQYF
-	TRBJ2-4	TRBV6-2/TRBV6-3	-	TGTGCCAGCAGTTACCTGGGTACCTCGACCGCCAAAAACATTCAGTACTTC	CASSYLGTSTAKNIQYF
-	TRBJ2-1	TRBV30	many	TGTGCCTGGGTCCTCGCGGACAATGAGCAGTTCTTC	CAWVLADNEQFF
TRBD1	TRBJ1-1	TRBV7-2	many	TGTGCCAGCAGCCCATCGCAGACAGGGCAGTCCACTGAAGCTTTCTTT	CASSPSQTGQSTEAFF